This T cell receptor beta chain was sequenced during a study of long-term antiretroviral therapy in people with HIV (dated by TCRdb to between 2020 and 2023). Context from the whole study: The earliest samples were collected roughly a decade before the 2015 WHO recommendation for immediate ART, at a time when ART was usually postponed until CD4 counts fell. Whether ART initiation and durable HIV suppression were associated with changes in peripheral blood TRB repertoire composition and diversity was tested in a retrospective serial study. A total of roughly 180 cryopreserved PBMC samples were contributed to the cohort by 30 adults with confirmed HIV infection, with samples collected serially over a mean of 6 years (range 1-12). Of the 30 participants with HIV, ten to eleven were female. Test extractions of a monoclonal T-cell line alongside some 35 polyclonal samples showed no cross-contamination during QIAcube processing.

Participants were included only if at least one PBMC sample before ART initiation and at least two post-ART samples were available. Every participant with HIV received treatment in the United States of America. Before DNA extraction, cryopreserved samples containing about 0.9-10 million PBMC were thawed and washed. At the time of the earliest PBMC sample, participants with HIV were aged between roughly 20 and 54 years. PBMC samples were contributed by each participant from 1-4 timepoints before ART initiation and 2-8 timepoints after ART initiation, with a median of 7 samples. For every participant, serial HIV viral load, CD4+ T-cell count, ART history and demographic data were obtained. Genomic DNA was extracted from unsorted PBMC with a Qiagen kit on a QIAcube, with processing performed in batches of 12 samples. The immunoSEQ hsTCRB v3.0 assay was used at survey level resolution to sequence the TRB variable region. The targeted TRB sequencing depth was about 40,000-50,000 T-cell genomes per sample. Pooled TRB libraries were sequenced on an Illumina MiSeq with a v3 150-cycle kit. Per the source publication's procedure: Repertoire analysis was performed in R inside a reproducible Nextflow workflow that covered QC, data transformation and analysis. Custom analyses were implemented in LymphoSeq2, an R package for AIRR-Seq data exploration. After excluding several samples that yielded fewer than 5000 total TRB sequences, fewer than 200 HIV repertoires remained for analysis. Among the 190 or so HIV repertoires that were kept, around 60 were collected before ART initiation and over 120 were collected after ART initiation. Repertoires were downsampled to 5000 TRB nucleotide sequences, and summary statistics were averaged over 100 downsampling iterations. TRB sequences were retained for analysis only if CDR3 regions of at least seven amino acids were present. Diversity was measured with a Shannon entropy-derived clonality score and the Gini coefficient. Repertoire networks linked the top 5000 CDR3 amino acid sequences whenever two sequences differed by an edit distance of one. For TRB CDR3 amino acid sequences, GLIPH2 was used to predict antigen specificity groups and MHC restriction. CDR3 amino acid sequences were matched against VDJdb and McPAS-TCR to flag known CMV, EBV, HIV or tissue antigen associations. Pre-ART, post-ART and control groups were compared with Wilcoxon signed-rank tests and Holm-Bonferroni correction. TCRdb carries this immuneACCESS record with in-frame sequences only. Its versions omit some clonotypes, under half of them owing to an unresolved V gene in the studies checked, with the rest unexplained. The D gene and trimming were derived from the DNA, and the V and J assignments and clone size from that table. This sample is represented by 16,000 or so clones; 70% to 80% of them were singletons. Together, the top ten hold about 21% of the sample.

V sheds 4 bases and J sheds 3 bases, leaving 14 bases between their ends. From the cysteine through the phenylalanine, the CDR3 covers 14 amino acids. Only the CDR3 DNA is retained, 42 bases long and in frame from the first base. According to the germline V gene, CDR1 reads SGHRS and CDR2 reads YFSETQ. Study-level results and caveats: The samples were dated from about 2004 to 2018, and the ART regimens that were used may be less effective than current ART regimens. Because pre-ART samples had limited cell numbers, profiling was done on unsorted PBMC rather than on sorted CD4+ and CD8+ T cells. Since PBMC availability was limited, sequencing covered only the TCR beta chain, with no alpha chain pairing. Expanded TRB clones identified before ART initiation dominated the repertoire at all time points, although this dominance fluctuated and declined in many PLHIV after ART. Compared with controls, HIV repertoires had narrower CDR3 length ranges, and the network structure pointed to an antigen-experienced repertoire that shifted only slightly toward naive after ART. Inferences about post-ART repertoire changes are limited because no data were available on ART adherence, viral resistance or therapy changes. ART initiation was associated with a significant increase in TRB diversity, but diversity stayed significantly below transplant donor controls even after long-term ART.

Notes on this clone: This clone's antigen is unknown. Base qualities are not provided; no much larger clone lies one nucleotide away.

The sequence was collected from a man in his forties with HIV. The sequencing here drew on unsorted PBMCs, taken 2.1 years after starting antiretroviral therapy. The chain was built from TRBV5-1 and TRBJ2-7; a tentative D match to TRBD1 spans 6 bases. CDR3 protein: CASSDPQGFYEQYF. Read as DNA, the sequence is TGCGCCAGCAGCGATCCACAGGGATTCTACGAGCAGTACTTC.